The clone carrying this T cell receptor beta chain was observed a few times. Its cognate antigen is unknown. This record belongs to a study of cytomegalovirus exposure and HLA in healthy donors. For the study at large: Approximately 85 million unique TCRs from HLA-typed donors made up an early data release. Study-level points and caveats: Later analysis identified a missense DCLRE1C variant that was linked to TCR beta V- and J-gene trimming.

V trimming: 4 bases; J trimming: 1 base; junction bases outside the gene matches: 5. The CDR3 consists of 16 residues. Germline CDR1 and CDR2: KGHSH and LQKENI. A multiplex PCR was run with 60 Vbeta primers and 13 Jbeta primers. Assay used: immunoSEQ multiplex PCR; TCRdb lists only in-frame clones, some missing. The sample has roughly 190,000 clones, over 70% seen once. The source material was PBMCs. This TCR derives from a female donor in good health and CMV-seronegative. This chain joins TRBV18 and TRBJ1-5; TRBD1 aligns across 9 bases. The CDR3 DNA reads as TGTGCCAGCTCACTTCGACAGGGGGAAAGCAATCAGCCCCAGCATTTT. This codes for CASSLRQGESNQPQHF.